The T cell receptor beta chain described here comes from a study of OX40 agonist ivuxolimab in advanced cancers. The repertoire was sequenced with immunoSEQ multiplex PCR; TCRdb's copy has only in-frame clones and lacks some. This sample has approximately 48,000 clones, with 80% to 90% found just once. Trimming took 1 base from V and 1 from J, leaving 7 bases between them. CDR3 length: 14 residues. CDR1 SEHNR and CDR2 FQNEAQ come from the germline V gene (reference sequence). This sample comprised CD4+ or CD8+ T cells sorted from blood, obtained in a trial of the OX40 agonist ivuxolimab. The rearrangement links TRBV7-9 to TRBJ2-5; D ambiguous. The source is an adult with an advanced solid tumor such as melanoma, head and neck, liver or kidney cancer. CDR3 sequence reads: CASSLVGPQETQYF. The CDR3, as DNA: TGTGCCAGCAGCTTAGTTGGGCCCCAAGAGACCCAGTACTTC.